The 5 T cell receptor beta chains below all came from one sample that was sequenced in a study of PD-1 blockade in classical Hodgkin lymphoma (dated by TCRdb to 2018 to 2020). The time point label here, explained by the study, means: cycle 2 day 1 (C2D1) of nivolumab. Every trial patient had relapsed following autologous stem cell transplantation, and prior brentuximab vedotin exposure was what differed among cohorts A, B and C. Preparation of the library involved the immunoSEQ multiplex PCR assay. What TCRdb holds here is the immuneACCESS table cut down to in-frame rearrangements. Part of the clones is not present; checked against another copy, under half of the missing clones reflect an unresolved V gene, and the others are unexplained. This sample holds more than 90,000 clones; roughly 76% were observed only once. The ten top clones hold about 15% of the sample. The specimen was peripheral blood mononuclear cells (PBMCs), collected before the second cycle of nivolumab. The receptors here all came from a human donor with classical Hodgkin lymphoma.

The chain combines TRBV11-2 with TRBJ1-1; 7 nucleotides line up with TRBD1. The germline gives CDR1 SGHAT, CDR2 FQNNGV. With V trimmed by 0 bases and J by 8 bases, 6 bases remained unmatched. The CDR3 extends over 14 amino acids. Written as DNA, the CDR3 is TGTGCCAGCAGCTTAGATCGGACAGGAATGGAAGCTTTCTTT. Protein sequence: CASSLDRTGMEAFF.

The V call is TRBV5-8, the J call TRBJ2-1; weak D call: TRBD2 (6 bases). Germline CDR1 SGHTS, CDR2 YDEGEE. V lost 0 bases, J lost 7 bases, and 14 bases lay in between. The CDR3 is 15 amino acids. The CDR3 coding sequence is TGTGCCAGCAGCTTGGGGGCCGGGAGTAGTAATGAGCAGTTCTTC. It codes for CASSLGAGSSNEQFF.

The chain has TRBV18 and TRBJ2-7; 7 bases fit TRBD1. Per germline, CDR1 KGHSH and CDR2 LQKENI. The CDR3 length is 14 residues. Unmatched junction bases numbered 8, after V lost 0 bases and J lost 9 bases. CDR3 DNA: TGTGCCAGCTCACCACCTGGGGACAGCTGGGTGCAGTACTTC. Translated, it gives CASSPPGDSWVQYF.

The gene calls are TRBV12-5 and TRBJ1-1; the D is unclear. The V end lost 2 bases, the J end lost 1 base, and 11 bases lay between the germline ends. The CDR3 runs 15 residues. CDR1 and CDR2 from the germline V gene are LGHNT and FRNRAP. CDR3 in DNA: TGTGCTAGTGGTTTGCTAAAGGACGGGAACACTGAAGCTTTCTTT. It codes for CASGLLKDGNTEAFF. Looking up the rest from reference TRBV12-5 and TRBJ1-1 gives the full variable domain: DARVTQTPRHKVTEMGQEVTMRCQPILGHNTVFWYRQTMMQGLELLAYFRNRAPLDDSGMPKDRFSAEMPDATLATLKIQPSEPRDSAVYFCASGLLKDGNTEAFFGQGTRLTVV.

The sample holds a few counts of this clone. V is TRBV28 and J is TRBJ2-7, with a possible D match to TRBD2 (7 bases). The germline V gene encodes CDR1 MDHEN and CDR2 SYDVKM. The V end lost 5 bases, the J end lost 8 bases, and 13 bases lay between the germline ends. This CDR3 contains 12 residues. The CDR3 is CASSTGGLKQYF. The CDR3 nucleotides read TGTGCCAGCAGTACCGGGGGGCTCAAGCAGTACTTC.